What follows describes a single T cell receptor beta chain. The antigen is unknown. The protocol was immunoSEQ multiplex PCR, while the TCRdb copy is restricted to in-frame clones and leaves out a portion. Of approximately 480,000 clones listed, around 90% are singletons. This specimen comes from a study of Ad26.COV2.S vaccination and SARS-CoV-2 variants. Looking at the study overall: Donor got 5x10^10 or 1x10^11 viral particles of Ad26.COV2.S.

Treatment indicated: approximately 18 received Ad26.COV2.S at low or high dose, single or two shots; roughly five received placebo; per-sample allocation not given. The samples date from day 63 after the first vaccine or placebo injection. Recruitment in Boston yielded a donor of adult age, 18-55 years. Study-level results: Substantial response breadth was reportedly seen for spike-specific CD8+ and CD4+ T cells after vaccination.

CDR1 and CDR2 from the germline V gene are ENHRY and SYGVKD. The CDR3 loop spans 15 amino acids. Trimming took 4 bases from V and 4 from J, leaving 16 bases between them. The material was peripheral blood, obtained in a trial of Ad26.COV2.S vaccine versus placebo. V is TRBV10-3 and J is TRBJ1-1; D might be TRBD1 (6 bases). The sequence was collected from a person aged 18-60 years who received the Ad26.COV2.S COVID-19 vaccine or a placebo. CDR3 amino acids: CAISGGGRSGTEAFF. The DNA for the CDR3 is TGTGCCATCAGTGGAGGGGGGCGATCCGGCACTGAAGCTTTCTTT.